Following are 9 T cell receptor beta chains from one sample sequenced in a study of Graves' ophthalmopathy and Graves' hyperthyroidism. From RNA, the CDR3 regions of TCR beta chains were amplified and sequenced. Scientists carried out first-round RT-PCR using HTBI primers and then a second-round multiplex PCR. TCRdb redid the calling of the multiplex PCR reads with MiXCR, one entry per CDR3 protein. The table has around 1,000,000 distinct CDR3 sequences, about two fifths seen once. The sequencing input was peripheral blood or thyroid tissue (not recorded which). The receptors were sampled from an adult man with Graves' hyperthyroidism.

The V and J genes are TRBV12-3 or TRBV12-4 and TRBJ2-7; 9 positions agree with TRBD1. The V gene end was trimmed by 3 bases and the J gene end by 4 bases; junction bases not matched to a gene: 4. This CDR3 region has 14 residues. The chain's CDR3 is CASSFGTGKYEQYF. DNA for the CDR3: TGTGCCAGCAGTTTTGGGACAGGGAAATACGAGCAGTACTTC.

The rearrangement joins TRBV12-3 or TRBV12-4 to TRBJ2-5; no firm D call. The CDR3 consists of 14 residues. V was pared by 6 bases and J by 5 bases, with 16 bases between. CDR3: CASRSAGGRETQYF. In nucleotides, the CDR3 is TGTGCCAGCAGAAGCGCAGGTGGGCGGGAGACCCAGTACTTC.

Comments on this clonotype: Given the absence of the conserved phenylalanine or tryptophan at the CDR3 end, a read error is likely. No DNA is shown, since the ends of the CDR3 on it are uncertain; the CDR3 is the one TCRdb lists. CDR3 region: CSVGGTTTEAFC. V is TRBV29-1 and J is TRBJ1-1. The CDR3 spans 12 amino acids, including both terminal residues. Germline lookup yields CDR1 SQVTM and CDR2 ANQGSEA.

This clonotype appeared a few times. One junction end does not reproduce the germline sequence, and a read error may be involved. This chain uses TRBV10-3 with TRBJ2-5; 7 positions agree with TRBD2. Germline loops: CDR1 ENHRY, CDR2 SYGVKD. The CDR3 has 14 residues. The CDR3 loop reads CASSYGGTMKTQYF. CDR3 in DNA: TGTGCCAGCAGTTACGGGGGGACCATGAAAACCCAGTACTTC.

CDR3 sequence (DNA): TGTGCCAGCAGTTACCCTACCTTAGAGACCCAGTACTTC. The encoded protein is CASSYPTLETQYF. The J gene is TRBJ2-5, the V gene TRBV6-5; D remains unclear. Germline-derived CDR1 and CDR2 are MNHEY and SVGAGI. The CDR3 is made up of 13 amino acids. V lost 2 bases and J lost 4, with 8 bases in between.

The rearrangement links TRBV4-2 to TRBJ1-2; D not certain. Germline CDR1 and CDR2: LGHNA and YNFKEQ. V was trimmed by 3 bases and J by 0 bases, leaving 14 bases between them. The CDR3 runs 16 residues. CDR3 loop: CASSQSLAEANYGYTF. Written as DNA, the CDR3 is TGTGCCAGCAGCCAGTCCTTGGCAGAAGCTAACTATGGCTACACCTTC.

There are many counts of this clonotype. The chain joins TRBV7-8 to TRBJ1-5, with TRBD1 identical over 7 bases. CDR1 SGHVS and CDR2 FQNEAQ come from the germline V gene. This CDR3 region has 18 residues. V lost 1 base and J lost 0; bases outside the gene matches: 9. The chain's CDR3 is CASSLGRPGQHSNQPQHF. The CDR3 DNA is TGTGCCAGCAGCTTAGGCCGCCCGGGACAGCATAGCAATCAGCCCCAGCATTTT.

The chain combines TRBV29-1 with TRBJ2-5; the D gene is possibly TRBD1 (6 bases). The length of the CDR3 is 12 residues. V dropped 7 bases and J dropped 2 bases, with 11 bases sitting between them. Germline V gene data show CDR1 as SQVTM and CDR2 as ANQGSEA. CDR3 residues: CSGGPGQETQYF. The CDR3, as DNA: TGCAGCGGGGGGCCAGGTCAAGAGACCCAGTACTTC.

The chain recombines TRBV10-3 with TRBJ2-7; the D call may be TRBD1 or TRBD2 (6 bases each). This CDR3 is 14 amino acids long. Germline V gene data show CDR1 as ENHRY and CDR2 as SYGVKD. Trimming removed 10 bases from V and 3 bases from J, with 19 bases in between. The CDR3 sequence: CASSLTGAYYEQYF. Written as DNA, the CDR3 is TGTGCCAGCAGCCTCACGGGGGCCTACTACGAGCAGTACTTC.